The source of this TCR beta chain is a study of a mutant IDH1 vaccine in newly diagnosed glioma. Points on this clone: Its target is unknown.

Described time point: week 11, during vaccination. A single vaccine dose contained 300 ug of mutant IDH1 20-mer peptide, and topical imiquimod was used with it. The study enrolled donors with new WHO grade 3 or 4 IDH1-mutant, ATRX-lost astrocytomas. Clones were read by immunoSEQ multiplex PCR, and TCRdb kept only the in-frame ones, dropping some. Among 38,000 or so clones listed, under 90% were seen once. This CDR3 is built from 15 residues. Germline CDR1 is SGHRS and CDR2 is YFSETQ. Trimming took 1 base from V and 0 from J, leaving 10 bases between them. The receptor comes from a woman aged 25 to 39 with glioma. Some clones in this sample may be carry-over from other donors' samples. V is TRBV5-1 and J is TRBJ1-2; the D is unclear. The source was peripheral blood mononuclear cells (PBMCs), collected from a glioma patient whose treatment included an IDH1 peptide vaccine. The CDR3 region is CASSLMGNTNYGYTF. The CDR3 bases are TGCGCCAGCAGCTTGATGGGCAACACTAACTATGGCTACACCTTC.